This entry concerns a single T cell receptor beta chain. The target antigen is unknown. These data belong to a study of OX40 agonist ivuxolimab in advanced cancers. The study, taken as a whole, reports: CD4+ and CD8+ blood T cells expanded clonally by week 6 at 0.1 to 3.0 mg/kg.

With 1 base clipped from V and 4 bases from J, the junction kept 7 bases outside the gene matches. CDR3 length equals 15 residues. Germline V gene lookup returns CDR1 SGHKS and CDR2 YYEKEE (reference sequence). Method: immunoSEQ multiplex PCR; TCRdb's copy keeps in-frame clones and lacks some. The sample includes about 47,000 clones, 84% of them seen just once. This clonotype was sampled from an adult with an advanced solid tumor such as melanoma, head and neck, liver or kidney cancer. Material: CD4+ or CD8+ T cells sorted from blood, obtained in a trial of the OX40 agonist ivuxolimab. The genes are TRBV5-5 and TRBJ1-1; 7 bases match TRBD1. As DNA, the CDR3 is TGTGCCAGCAGCTTGTCGCCAGGGGACAGCACTGAAGCTTTCTTT. This sequence encodes CASSLSPGDSTEAFF. Based on the CDR3 plus reference TRBV5-5 and TRBJ1-1, the full variable domain is DAGVTQSPTHLIKTRGQQVTLRCSPISGHKSVSWYQQVLGQGPQFIFQYYEKEERGRGNFPDRFSARQFPNYSSELNVNALLLGDSALYLCASSLSPGDSTEAFFGQGTRLTVV.